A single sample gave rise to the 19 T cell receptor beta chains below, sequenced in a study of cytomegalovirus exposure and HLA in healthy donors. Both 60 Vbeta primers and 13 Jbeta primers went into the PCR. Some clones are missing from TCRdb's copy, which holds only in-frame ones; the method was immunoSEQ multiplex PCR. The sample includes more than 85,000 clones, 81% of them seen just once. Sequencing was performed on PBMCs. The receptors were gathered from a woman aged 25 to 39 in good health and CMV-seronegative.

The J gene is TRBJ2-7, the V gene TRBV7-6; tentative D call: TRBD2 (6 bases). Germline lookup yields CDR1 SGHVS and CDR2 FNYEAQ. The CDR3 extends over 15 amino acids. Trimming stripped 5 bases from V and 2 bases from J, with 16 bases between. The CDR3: CASSAAAGSTYEQYF. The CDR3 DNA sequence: TGTGCCAGCAGCGCCGCGGCGGGGAGCACCTACGAGCAGTACTTC.

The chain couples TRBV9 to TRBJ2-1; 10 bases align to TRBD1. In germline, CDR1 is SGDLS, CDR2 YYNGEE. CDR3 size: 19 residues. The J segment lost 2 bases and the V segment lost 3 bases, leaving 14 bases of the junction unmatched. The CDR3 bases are TGTGCCAGCAGCGACAGCCGGGACAGGGGCCTTTCGGCCTACAATGAGCAGTTCTTC. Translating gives CASSDSRDRGLSAYNEQFF. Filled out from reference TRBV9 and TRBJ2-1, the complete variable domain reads DSGVTQTPKHLITATGQRVTLRCSPRSGDLSVYWYQQSLDQGLQFLIQYYNGEERAKGNILERFSAQQFPDLHSELNLSSLELGDSALYFCASSDSRDRGLSAYNEQFFGPGTRLTVL.

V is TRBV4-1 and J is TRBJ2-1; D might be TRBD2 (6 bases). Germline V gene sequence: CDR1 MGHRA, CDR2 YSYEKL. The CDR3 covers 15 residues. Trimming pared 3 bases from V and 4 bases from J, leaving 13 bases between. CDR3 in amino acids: CASSHLAVRYNEQFF. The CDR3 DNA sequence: TGCGCCAGCAGCCATTTAGCGGTGCGATACAATGAGCAGTTCTTC.

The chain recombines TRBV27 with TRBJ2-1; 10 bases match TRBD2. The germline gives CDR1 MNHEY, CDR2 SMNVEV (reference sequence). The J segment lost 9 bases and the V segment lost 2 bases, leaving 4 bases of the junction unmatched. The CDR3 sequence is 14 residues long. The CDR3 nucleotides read TGTGCCAGCAGTTTAAGGCTAGCGGGAGTTGAGCAGTTCTTC. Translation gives CASSLRLAGVEQFF.

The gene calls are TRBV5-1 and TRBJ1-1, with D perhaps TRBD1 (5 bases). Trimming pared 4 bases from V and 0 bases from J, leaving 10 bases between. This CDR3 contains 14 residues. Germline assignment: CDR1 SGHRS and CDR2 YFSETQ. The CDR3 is CASSTQQVNTEAFF. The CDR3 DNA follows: TGCGCCAGCAGCACGCAACAGGTGAACACTGAAGCTTTCTTT. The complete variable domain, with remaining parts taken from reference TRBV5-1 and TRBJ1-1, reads KAGVTQTPRYLIKTRGQQVTLSCSPISGHRSVSWYQQTPGQGLQFLFEYFSETQRNKGNFPGRFSGRQFSNSRSEMNVSTLELGDSALYLCASSTQQVNTEAFFGQGTRLTVV.

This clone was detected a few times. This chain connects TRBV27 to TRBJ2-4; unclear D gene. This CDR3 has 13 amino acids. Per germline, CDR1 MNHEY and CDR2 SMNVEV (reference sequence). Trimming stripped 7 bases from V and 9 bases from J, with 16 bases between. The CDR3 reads CASTGGRQSIQYF. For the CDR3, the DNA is TGTGCCAGCACCGGCGGCCGGCAAAGCATTCAGTACTTC.

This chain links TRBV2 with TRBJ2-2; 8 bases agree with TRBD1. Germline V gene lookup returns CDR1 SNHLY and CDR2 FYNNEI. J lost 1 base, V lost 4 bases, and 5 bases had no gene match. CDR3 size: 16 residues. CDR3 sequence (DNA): TGTGCCAGCAGTGGGACAGGGATCAAGAACACCGGGGAGCTGTTTTTT. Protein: CASSGTGIKNTGELFF.

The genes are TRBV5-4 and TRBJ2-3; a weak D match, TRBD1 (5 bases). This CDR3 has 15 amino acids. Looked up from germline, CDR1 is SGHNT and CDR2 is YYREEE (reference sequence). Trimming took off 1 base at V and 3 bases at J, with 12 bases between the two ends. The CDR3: CASSLTPGQTDTQYF. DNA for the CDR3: TGTGCCAGCAGCTTGACACCAGGGCAAACAGATACGCAGTATTTT.

The CDR3 DNA is TGTGCCAGCAGTTCATACACGGGTGAGCAGTTCTTC. Amino acids: CASSSYTGEQFF. The chain joins TRBV6-6 to TRBJ2-1; no definite D call. V lost 4 bases and J lost 9, with 10 bases in between. The CDR3 is 12 residues long. The germline V gene has CDR1 MNHNY and CDR2 SVGAGI (reference sequence).

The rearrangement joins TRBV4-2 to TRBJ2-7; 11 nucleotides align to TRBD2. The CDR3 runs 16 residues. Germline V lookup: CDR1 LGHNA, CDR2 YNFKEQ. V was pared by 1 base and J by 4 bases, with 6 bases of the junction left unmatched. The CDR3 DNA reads TGTGCCAGCAGCCAAGTTTTAGCGGGGGGGGGTTACGAGCAGTACTTC. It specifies CASSQVLAGGGYEQYF.

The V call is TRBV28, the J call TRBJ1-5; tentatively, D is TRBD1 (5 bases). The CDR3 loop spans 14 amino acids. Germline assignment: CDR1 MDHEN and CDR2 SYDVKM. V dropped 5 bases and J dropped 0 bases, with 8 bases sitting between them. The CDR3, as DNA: TGTGCCAGCAGTGGGGCCCGTAGCAATCAGCCCCAGCATTTT. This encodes CASSGARSNQPQHF. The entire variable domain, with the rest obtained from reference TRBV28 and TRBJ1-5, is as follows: DVKVTQSSRYLVKRTGEKVFLECVQDMDHENMFWYRQDPGLGLRLIYFSYDVKMKEKGDIPEGYSVSREKKERFSLILESASTNQTSMYLCASSGARSNQPQHFGDGTRLSIL.

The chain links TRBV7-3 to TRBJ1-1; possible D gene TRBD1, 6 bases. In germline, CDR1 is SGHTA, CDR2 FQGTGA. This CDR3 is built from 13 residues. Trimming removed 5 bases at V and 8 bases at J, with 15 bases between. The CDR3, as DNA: TGTGCCAGCAGCCGGTCGGGGGGGCTAGAAGCTTTCTTT. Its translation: CASSRSGGLEAFF.

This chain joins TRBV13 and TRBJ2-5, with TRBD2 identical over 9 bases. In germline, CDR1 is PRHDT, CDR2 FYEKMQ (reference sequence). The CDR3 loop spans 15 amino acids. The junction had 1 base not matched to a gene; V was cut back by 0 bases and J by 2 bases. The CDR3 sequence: CASSLGLAGQETQYF. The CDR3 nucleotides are TGTGCCAGCAGCTTAGGCCTAGCGGGACAAGAGACCCAGTACTTC. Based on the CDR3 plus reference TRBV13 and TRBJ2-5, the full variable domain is AAGVIQSPRHLIKEKRETATLKCYPIPRHDTVYWYQQGPGQDPQFLISFYEKMQSDKGSIPDRFSAQQFSDYHSELNMSSLELGDSALYFCASSLGLAGQETQYFGPGTRLLVL.

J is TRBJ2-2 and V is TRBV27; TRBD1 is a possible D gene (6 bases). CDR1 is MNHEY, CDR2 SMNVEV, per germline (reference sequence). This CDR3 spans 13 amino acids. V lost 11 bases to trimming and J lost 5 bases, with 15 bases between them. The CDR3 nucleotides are TGTGCCTCCCATCAGGGGTTAACCGGGGAGCTGTTTTTT. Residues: CASHQGLTGELFF.

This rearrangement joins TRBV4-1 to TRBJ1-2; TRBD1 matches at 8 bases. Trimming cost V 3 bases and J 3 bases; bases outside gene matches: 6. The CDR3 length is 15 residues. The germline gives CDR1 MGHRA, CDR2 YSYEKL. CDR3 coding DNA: TGCGCCAGCAGCCATCCCGGGACAGGTGACTATGGCTACACCTTC. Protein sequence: CASSHPGTGDYGYTF.

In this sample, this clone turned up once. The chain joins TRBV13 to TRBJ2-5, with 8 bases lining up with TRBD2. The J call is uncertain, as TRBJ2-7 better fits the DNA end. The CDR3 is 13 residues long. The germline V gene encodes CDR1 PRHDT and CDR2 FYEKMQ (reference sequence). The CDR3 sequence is CASRTSGTYEQYF. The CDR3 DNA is TGTGCCAGCCGTACTAGCGGAACCTACGAGCAGTACTTC.

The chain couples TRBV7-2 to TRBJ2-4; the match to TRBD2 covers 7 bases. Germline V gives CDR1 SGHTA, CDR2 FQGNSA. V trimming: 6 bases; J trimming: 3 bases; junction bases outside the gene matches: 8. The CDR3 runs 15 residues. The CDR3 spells CASRSVGLGKNIQYF. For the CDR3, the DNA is TGTGCCAGCAGGAGCGTTGGACTAGGCAAAAACATTCAGTACTTC.

The CDR3 nucleotides read TGTGCCAGTAGTATACAGGCAACTAATGAAAAACTGTTTTTT. It yields the protein CASSIQATNEKLFF. The chain joins TRBV19 to TRBJ1-4; D unresolved. V lost 2 bases and J 0 bases, leaving 4 bases between the germline ends. Germline assignment: CDR1 LNHDA and CDR2 SQIVND (reference sequence). The CDR3 is 14 amino acids.

The CDR3 bases are TGTGCCAGCTCCATAGGGGCTTACGAGCAGTACTTC. It encodes CASSIGAYEQYF. The chain carries TRBV7-8 and TRBJ2-7; D may be TRBD1 (5 bases). Germline V gives CDR1 SGHVS, CDR2 FQNEAQ. This CDR3 has 12 residues. Trimming took 8 bases from V and 4 from J, leaving 12 bases between them.